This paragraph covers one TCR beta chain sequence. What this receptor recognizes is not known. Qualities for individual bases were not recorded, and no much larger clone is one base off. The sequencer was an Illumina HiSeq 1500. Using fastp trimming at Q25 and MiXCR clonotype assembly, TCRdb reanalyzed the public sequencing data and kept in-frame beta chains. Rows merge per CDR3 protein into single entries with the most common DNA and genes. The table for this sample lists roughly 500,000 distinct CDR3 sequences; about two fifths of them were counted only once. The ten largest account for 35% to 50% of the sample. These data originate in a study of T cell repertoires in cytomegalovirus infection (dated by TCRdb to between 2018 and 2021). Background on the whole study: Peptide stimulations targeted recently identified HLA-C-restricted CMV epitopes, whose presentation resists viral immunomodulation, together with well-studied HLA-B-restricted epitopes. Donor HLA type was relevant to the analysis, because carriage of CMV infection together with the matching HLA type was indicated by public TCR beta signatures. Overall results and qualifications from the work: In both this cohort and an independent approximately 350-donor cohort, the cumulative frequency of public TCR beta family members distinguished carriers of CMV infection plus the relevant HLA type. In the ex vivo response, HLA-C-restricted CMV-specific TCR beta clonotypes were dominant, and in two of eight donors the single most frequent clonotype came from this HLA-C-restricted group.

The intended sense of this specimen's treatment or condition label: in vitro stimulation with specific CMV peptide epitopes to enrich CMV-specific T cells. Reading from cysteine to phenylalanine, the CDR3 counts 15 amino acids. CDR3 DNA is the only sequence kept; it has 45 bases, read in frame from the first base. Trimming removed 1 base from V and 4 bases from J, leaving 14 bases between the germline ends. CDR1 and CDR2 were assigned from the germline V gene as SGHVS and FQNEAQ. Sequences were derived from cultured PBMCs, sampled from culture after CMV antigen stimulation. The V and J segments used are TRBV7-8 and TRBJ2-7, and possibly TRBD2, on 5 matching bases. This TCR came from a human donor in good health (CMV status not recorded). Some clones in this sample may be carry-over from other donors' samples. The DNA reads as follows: TGTGCCAGCAGCTTAGGAGTCGGGGTCCTGTACGAGCAGTACTTC. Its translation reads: CASSLGVGVLYEQYF. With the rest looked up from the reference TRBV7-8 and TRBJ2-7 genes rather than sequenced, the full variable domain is GAGVSQSPRYKVAKRGQDVALRCDPISGHVSLFWYQQALGQGPEFLTYFQNEAQLDKSGLPSDRFFAERPEGSVSTLKIQRTQQEDSAVYLCASSLGVGVLYEQYFGPGTRLTVT.